The next 32 T cell receptor beta chains were all read from a single sample in a study of T cells in tuberculosis. Here immunoSEQ multiplex PCR was the method, and the copy in TCRdb shows in-frame clones only, minus some. Found here are roughly 28,000 clones, more than 80% of them singletons; the top ten hold more than 4%. Sample: PBMCs. All receptors derive from a donor between 10 and 35 years old with latent tuberculosis or without tuberculosis infection.

The gene calls are TRBV4-1 and TRBJ2-7, with 10 bases that match TRBD1. This CDR3 region has 16 residues. Germline-derived CDR1 and CDR2 are MGHRA and YSYEKL. With 3 bases clipped from V and 4 bases from J, the junction kept 9 bases outside the gene matches. CDR3 coding DNA: TGCGCCAGCAGCCACAATTCCGGGACAGGGGTTTACGAGCAGTACTTC. Protein product: CASSHNSGTGVYEQYF.

This rearrangement joins TRBV28 to TRBJ1-4, with D possibly being TRBD1 (5 bases). The ends were cut back, 4 bases at V and 0 bases at J, with 12 bases in the middle. This CDR3 is built from 16 residues. CDR1 and CDR2 from the germline V gene are MDHEN and SYDVKM. The CDR3 protein is CASSSAREATNEKLFF. The CDR3 nucleotides read TGTGCCAGCAGTTCAGCCAGGGAGGCAACTAATGAAAAACTGTTTTTT.

This clone came up a few times. The gene calls are TRBV6-1 and TRBJ2-2; 7 positions agree with TRBD2. V dropped 5 bases and J dropped 6; count of bases not matched to a gene: 6. The V gene's germline CDR1 is MNHNS and CDR2 SASEGT. The CDR3 extends over 14 amino acids. CDR3 bases: TGTGCCAGCAGTTCCAGGGACTATTCCGGGGAGCTGTTTTTT. Protein sequence: CASSSRDYSGELFF.

The V call is TRBV11-1, the J call TRBJ2-2, with 7 bases lining up with TRBD2. In germline, CDR1 is SGHAT, CDR2 FQDESV (reference sequence). The CDR3 loop spans 15 amino acids. After removal of 10 bases from V and 0 bases from J, the junction contained 8 bases not matched to a gene. The CDR3 nucleotides read TGTGCCATGACCGTTGGGGGGGCGAACACCGGGGAGCTGTTTTTT. Translation gives CAMTVGGANTGELFF.

The CDR3 sequence: CAWRRGGTEAFF. As DNA, the CDR3 is TGTGCCTGGAGGCGGGGGGGCACTGAAGCTTTCTTT. The V gene is TRBV30, the J gene TRBJ1-1; maybe TRBD1 (5 bases). V gave up 3 bases and J gave up 4 bases, with 9 bases separating them. Per germline, CDR1 GTSNPN and CDR2 SVGIG (reference sequence). The CDR3 spans 12 residues.

This clone was detected only once. The chain recombines TRBV19 with TRBJ1-5; possibly TRBD1 for D (6 bases). The germline gives CDR1 LNHDA, CDR2 SQIVND (reference sequence). V lost 1 base, J lost 9 bases, and 19 bases lay in between. This CDR3 comprises 16 residues. This CDR3 reads CASSIGLLTGQSPQHF. The CDR3 nucleotides are TGTGCCAGTAGTATAGGTCTCCTGACAGGTCAATCGCCCCAGCATTTT.

V is TRBV28 and J is TRBJ2-3; TRBD2 matches at 10 bases. This CDR3 region has 18 residues. The germline V gene encodes CDR1 MDHEN and CDR2 SYDVKM. The V gene end was trimmed by 7 bases and the J gene end by 2 bases; junction bases not matched to a gene: 15. CDR3 sequence (DNA): TGTGCCAGCACCACACCCCTTTCCCTAGCGGGGGACACAGATACGCAGTATTTT. Translation gives CASTTPLSLAGDTDTQYF.

The chain employs TRBV23-1 and TRBJ2-7; 7 bases map to TRBD2. TRBV23-1 is an ORF; its function is uncertain. The J segment lost 3 bases and the V segment lost 1 base, leaving 9 bases of the junction unmatched. This CDR3 region has 16 residues. DNA for the CDR3: TGCGCCAGCAGTCAATGGTCCCTAGCGGATTACTACGAGCAGTACTTC. As protein: CASSQWSLADYYEQYF.

This clone came up a few times. J is TRBJ2-7 and V is TRBV19, with D perhaps TRBD1 (6 bases). The CDR3 has 13 residues. CDR1 is LNHDA and CDR2 is SQIVND in the germline V gene (reference sequence). V dropped 5 bases and J dropped 2 bases, with 10 bases sitting between them. The CDR3 loop is CASSDRDTYEQYF. The CDR3 nucleotides read TGTGCCAGTAGTGACCGGGACACCTACGAGCAGTACTTC.

The rearrangement joins TRBV29-1 to TRBJ2-5; 8 positions agree with TRBD2. The germline CDR1 and CDR2 sequences are SQVTM and ANQGSEA. The CDR3 runs 14 residues. Trimming at V came to 0 bases and at J to 5 bases, leaving 5 bases not matched to a gene. CDR3 protein: CSVEDLASGETQYF. DNA of the CDR3: TGCAGCGTTGAAGATTTGGCTAGCGGGGAGACCCAGTACTTC.

The chain links TRBV28 to TRBJ1-6; 9 bases are a match to TRBD1. The V segment lost 5 bases and the J segment 4 bases; nucleotides outside the gene matches: 3. This CDR3 has 15 residues. Looked up from germline, CDR1 is MDHEN and CDR2 is SYDVKM. The CDR3 protein is CASSTGTGYNSPLHF. CDR3 nucleotides: TGTGCCAGCAGTACCGGGACAGGGTATAATTCACCCCTCCACTTT.

V is TRBV5-4 and J is TRBJ1-1; the match to TRBD1 covers 7 bases. Per the germline V gene, CDR1 is SGHNT and CDR2 is YYREEE (reference sequence). Trimming removed 6 bases from V and 8 bases from J; junction bases left unmatched: 4. This CDR3 has 11 amino acids. CDR3 sequence reads: CASTRGQEAFF. CDR3 coding DNA: TGTGCCAGCACCCGGGGACAGGAAGCTTTCTTT.

As concerns this clone: Other nucleotide sequences in the sample specify the same CDR3. The chain recombines TRBV29-1 with TRBJ2-3, with D perhaps matching TRBD2 (7 bases). Trimming took 7 bases from V and 4 from J, leaving 21 bases between them. CDR3 length equals 15 residues. Germline V gives CDR1 SQVTM, CDR2 ANQGSEA. In DNA, the CDR3 is TGCAGCGCCCTCCCAGGAGGAGGGGGGGCAGATACGCAGTATTTT. The encoded protein is CSALPGGGGADTQYF.

The V call is TRBV5-4, the J call TRBJ2-3, with a weak D call TRBD2 (6 bases). The germline V and J ends were trimmed by 4 bases and 3 bases, with 15 bases remaining between them. CDR1 and CDR2 (germline): SGHNT, YYREEE (reference sequence). CDR3 length equals 15 residues. CDR3 amino acids: CASSRVGGMTDTQYF. CDR3 sequence (DNA): TGTGCCAGCAGCCGGGTGGGGGGAATGACAGATACGCAGTATTTT.

In its sample, this clone was seen once. This chain joins TRBV4-2 and TRBJ1-2; D possibly corresponds to TRBD1 (5 bases). The CDR3 extends over 16 amino acids. The V and J ends lost 4 bases and 2 bases respectively, with 17 bases between them. Germline V gene data show CDR1 as LGHNA and CDR2 as YNFKEQ. CDR3 DNA sequence: TGTGCCAGCAGCCCCGACCTCGGGGGGAGCAACTATGGCTACACCTTC. Amino acid sequence: CASSPDLGGSNYGYTF.

The chain recombines TRBV6-4 with TRBJ2-2, with D perhaps TRBD1 (5 bases). Trimming removed 6 bases at V and 1 base at J, with 9 bases between. Germline V gives CDR1 MRHNA, CDR2 SNTAGT. The CDR3 sequence is 14 residues long. Here the CDR3 reads CASSADRNTGELFF. The CDR3 nucleotides are TGTGCCAGCAGCGCAGACAGGAACACCGGGGAGCTGTTTTTT.

The V and J genes are TRBV19 and TRBJ1-5, with 7 nucleotides matching TRBD1. CDR1 LNHDA and CDR2 SQIVND come from the germline V gene (reference sequence). V was clipped by 6 bases and J by 7 bases; unmatched bases: 12. This CDR3 spans 15 amino acids. The CDR3: CASSNRDSLVQPQHF. CDR3 coding DNA: TGTGCCAGTAGCAACCGGGACAGCCTTGTACAGCCCCAGCATTTT.

The chain employs TRBV27 and TRBJ2-7; TRBD1 matches at 7 bases. Germline trimming cut 8 bases from V and 2 bases from J; bases unmatched to any gene: 9. The CDR3 is 14 residues long. Germline CDR1 MNHEY, CDR2 SMNVEV (reference sequence). The CDR3 nucleotides read TGTGCCAGCGGGATACAGGGGAGTCCCTACGAGCAGTACTTC. The encoded protein is CASGIQGSPYEQYF.

This chain joins TRBV2 and TRBJ2-7, with 9 bases identical to TRBD1. The length of the CDR3 is 15 residues. Germline assignment: CDR1 SNHLY and CDR2 FYNNEI. V shed 2 bases, J shed 0 bases, and the junction held 2 bases outside the gene matches. The CDR3 loop is CASSEWTGDSYEQYF. CDR3 bases: TGTGCCAGCAGTGAATGGACAGGGGACTCCTACGAGCAGTACTTC.

The CDR3 loop is CASSTPAGGLNEQFF. CDR3 nucleotides: TGTGCCAGCAGCACTCCAGCGGGGGGCTTGAATGAGCAGTTCTTC. V is TRBV27 and J is TRBJ2-1; TRBD2 aligns across 9 bases. Losses at the gene ends were 6 bases for V and 7 bases for J; bases not matched to a gene: 10. CDR1 is MNHEY, CDR2 SMNVEV, per germline (reference sequence). CDR3 size: 15 residues.

The chain links TRBV29-1 to TRBJ1-2; D not resolved. This CDR3 is 12 amino acids long. Germline V gives CDR1 SQVTM, CDR2 ANQGSEA. V was clipped by 3 bases and J by 1 base, with 6 bases between them. The chain's CDR3 is CSVEQYNYGYTF. DNA of the CDR3: TGCAGCGTTGAGCAGTATAACTATGGCTACACCTTC.

The rearrangement joins TRBV7-3 to TRBJ2-3; weak D call: TRBD1 (6 bases). Trimming left V 5 bases short and J 4 bases short, with 16 bases between. This CDR3 has 15 amino acids. Germline lookup yields CDR1 SGHTA and CDR2 FQGTGA. This CDR3 reads CASSALGGSADTQYF. CDR3 DNA sequence: TGTGCCAGCAGCGCTCTAGGGGGTAGCGCAGATACGCAGTATTTT.

The chain couples TRBV7-9 to TRBJ2-7; 12 nucleotides agree with TRBD2. J gave up 4 bases and V 5 bases, and 6 bases lay outside the gene matches. The CDR3 length is 15 residues. Germline CDR1 SEHNR, CDR2 FQNEAQ (reference sequence). The CDR3 here is CASSRLAGDIYEQYF. The CDR3 DNA reads TGTGCCAGCAGCCGACTAGCGGGGGATATATACGAGCAGTACTTC.

This clone was counted between two and nine times. V is TRBV5-1 and J is TRBJ2-1; 13 bases fit TRBD2. The CDR3 spans 16 residues. Germline assignment: CDR1 SGHRS and CDR2 YFSETQ. After removal of 0 bases from V and 5 bases from J, the junction contained 2 bases not matched to a gene. The CDR3 DNA reads TGCGCCAGCAGCTTGGGCGGGACTAGCGGGGACAATGAGCAGTTCTTC. Protein product: CASSLGGTSGDNEQFF. The full variable domain, completed using reference TRBV5-1 and TRBJ2-1, is KAGVTQTPRYLIKTRGQQVTLSCSPISGHRSVSWYQQTPGQGLQFLFEYFSETQRNKGNFPGRFSGRQFSNSRSEMNVSTLELGDSALYLCASSLGGTSGDNEQFFGPGTRLTVL.

This chain uses TRBV6-1 with TRBJ2-7; D might be TRBD2 (6 bases). The V end lost 7 bases, the J end lost 3 bases, and 13 bases lay between the germline ends. Germline V gives CDR1 MNHNS, CDR2 SASEGT. The CDR3 extends over 13 amino acids. The CDR3 loop is CASKSWGLYEQYF. CDR3 nucleotide sequence: TGTGCCAGCAAATCCTGGGGACTCTACGAGCAGTACTTC.

This clone appeared a single time. This rearrangement joins TRBV7-2 to TRBJ2-7; D unclear. CDR3 size: 13 residues. Germline V gene data show CDR1 as SGHTA and CDR2 as FQGNSA. The V end lost 4 bases, the J end lost 4 bases, and 11 bases lay between the germline ends. CDR3 bases: TGTGCCAGCAGCTCCCCCCCCCTTTACGAGCAGTACTTC. It is translated as CASSSPPLYEQYF.

The chain is built from TRBV29-1 and TRBJ2-7; TRBD2 might be the D (5 bases). The length of the CDR3 is 11 residues. Looked up from germline, CDR1 is SQVTM and CDR2 is ANQGSEA. CDR3 in DNA: TGCAACGTCGGACTTGCCTACGAGCAGTACTTC. Amino acids: CNVGLAYEQYF.

The V call is TRBV5-8, the J call TRBJ2-7; perhaps TRBD2 as D (5 bases). Germline V gene lookup returns CDR1 SGHTS and CDR2 YDEGEE. V was shortened by 4 bases and J by 4 bases, with 12 bases between the two germline ends. This CDR3 spans 13 amino acids. CDR3 bases: TGTGCCAGCAGCCGTACCGGGATGTACGAGCAGTACTTC. Translated, it gives CASSRTGMYEQYF.

The chain has TRBV7-2 and TRBJ1-2; 7 nucleotides align to TRBD1. V trimming: 4 bases; J trimming: 1 base; junction bases outside the gene matches: 6. This CDR3 region has 15 residues. Germline V gene sequence: CDR1 SGHTA, CDR2 FQGNSA. CDR3 loop: CASSSGTALNYGYTF. For the CDR3, the DNA is TGTGCCAGCAGCTCTGGGACAGCTCTTAACTATGGCTACACCTTC. Full variable domain (missing parts from reference TRBV7-2 and TRBJ1-2): GAGVSQSPSNKVTEKGKDVELRCDPISGHTALYWYRQSLGQGLEFLIYFQGNSAPDKSGLPSDRFSAERTGGSVSTLTIQRTQQEDSAVYLCASSSGTALNYGYTFGSGTRLTVV.

V and J are TRBV7-2 and TRBJ1-5; 8 nucleotides line up with TRBD1. The ends lost 2 bases at V and 2 bases at J; junction bases unmatched: 5. CDR1 SGHTA and CDR2 FQGNSA come from the germline V gene. The length of the CDR3 is 16 residues. The CDR3 DNA reads as TGTGCCAGCAGCTTAATGTCAGGGGGCCGCAATCAGCCCCAGCATTTT. It translates to CASSLMSGGRNQPQHF.

CDR3 DNA sequence: TGTGCCAGCAGTTACCAGGGGCAGTACACCTTC. It codes for CASSYQGQYTF. V and J are TRBV6-5 and TRBJ1-2, with D possibly being TRBD1 (6 bases). This CDR3 spans 11 amino acids. Per the germline V gene, CDR1 is MNHEY and CDR2 is SVGAGI. V was clipped by 2 bases and J by 11 bases, with 9 bases between them.

This clone was counted a single time. Other DNA variants within this sample encode the same CDR3. This chain joins TRBV27 and TRBJ2-7, with a tentative D call TRBD2 (8 bases). The V gene lost 6 bases and the J gene lost 4 bases, with 19 bases spanning the gap. The germline V gene encodes CDR1 MNHEY and CDR2 SMNVEV (reference sequence). There are 15 residues in the CDR3. In DNA, the CDR3 is TGTGCCAGCAGCGGGGGGGAGTCAGGGGGGTACGAGCAGTACTTC. Translating it yields CASSGGESGGYEQYF.